The clone carrying this T cell receptor (beta chain) was found a few times. This sample stems from a study of blood T cells in healthy people across ages. For the study at large: Capturing about one barcoded beta molecule per two T cells was achieved by template switching.

V dropped 5 bases and J dropped 0; count of bases not matched to a gene: 8. Germline V lookup: CDR1 MDHEN, CDR2 SYDVKM. The CDR3 spans 16 residues. Using a J-beta primer mix together with a sample-barcoded 5' primer, a second PCR was run for about 6 to 11 cycles. Carrying 12 random nucleotides, a template-switch adaptor labeled each individual cDNA molecule. In TCRdb, the 5' RACE reads were re-called with MiXCR into one record per CDR3 protein. The table records 500,000 to 700,000 distinct CDR3 sequences, approximately 30% of them present only once. The V gene is TRBV28, the J gene TRBJ1-1; TRBD1 matches at 8 bases. The specimen was blood. The receptor was derived from a woman of 80 years or more in good health. DNA for the CDR3: TGTGCCAGCAGTCCCCGGGACAGGCCGGTGAACACTGAAGCTTTCTTT. Translating it yields CASSPRDRPVNTEAFF.